This paragraph covers one T cell receptor beta chain sequence. The run of the v3.0 immunoSEQ assay was at survey level. Assay: immunoSEQ multiplex PCR; the TCRdb copy retains only in-frame clones and omits some. This sample has about 16,000 clones, with 76% found just once. The data stem from a study of long-term antiretroviral therapy in people with HIV. V was trimmed by 0 bases and J by 9 bases, leaving 9 bases between them. CDR3 length: 14 residues. In germline, CDR1 is SEHNR, CDR2 FQNEAQ (reference sequence). Here the sequenced sample was unsorted PBMCs, taken nearly 2.6 years before starting antiretroviral therapy. The gene calls are TRBV7-9 and TRBJ1-6; no definite D call. The clonotype originates from a woman aged 45-65 years with HIV. CDR3 region: CASSLAGYGSPLHF. The CDR3 coding sequence is TGTGCCAGCAGCTTAGCTGGGTATGGTTCACCCCTCCACTTT. The variable domain in full, completed from reference TRBV7-9 and TRBJ1-6, reads DTGVSQNPRHKITKRGQNVTFRCDPISEHNRLYWYRQTLGQGPEFLTYFQNEAQLEKSRLLSDRFSAERPKGSFSTLEIQRTEQGDSAMYLCASSLAGYGSPLHFGNGTRLTVT.